A selection of T cell receptor beta chains follows, all from one sample in a study of T cell changes during pregnancy in multiple sclerosis. TCRdb keeps only in-frame clones here, not all; method: immunoSEQ multiplex PCR. The sample consists of fewer than 50,000 clones, around 92% of them appearing once. The input for sequencing was CD4+ T cells from peripheral blood mononuclear cells, taken in the third trimester of pregnancy. The receptors stem from a female donor with multiple sclerosis, enrolled in a pregnancy study. Both conserved end residues are part of each CDR3.

TRBV25-1	CASSDTGTGIYGYTF
TRBV7-9	CASSPMGQSSYEQYF
TRBV9	CASSPSGDTQYF
TRBV4-2	CASRLDREPNEKLFF
TRBV2	CASSEGPFNEQFF
TRBV9	CASSVGNSGNTDTQYF
TRBV5-1	CASSLVSGEDTQYF
TRBV29-1	CSGGTGGNTGELFF
TRBV7-9	CASSLVRRNTEAFF
TRBV5-4	CASSFRFMNTEAFF
TRBV5-1	CASSLGDRGGEQYF
TRBV18	CASSPDRGSYNEQFF
TRBV6-5	CASSYGTGIYEQYF
TRBV4-1	CASSQDDDSRPEAFF
TRBV5-1	CASSFQSPTSGANVLTF
TRBV6-5	CASRRGRQGSGYTF
TRBV10-3	CATKPGGARHEQYF
TRBV5-4	CASSSTRTDGYTF
TRBV2	CASSDKTRNTEAFF
TRBV6-1	CASSEGQARDYGYTF
TRBV6-5	CASSYVSGSYEQYF
TRBV7-8	CASSFLSRTGELFF
TRBV18	CASSPGTASGNTIYF
TRBV20-1	CSVLAVEQFF
TRBV19	CASSTSGTGYSGANVLTF
TRBV25-1	CASTKRAGGFQETQYF
TRBV5-1	CASSKGTGRETQYF
TRBV5-4	CASSLEGAAADTQYF
TRBV10-3	CATAGVEREKLFF
TRBV30	CAWDRIYGYTF
TRBV2	CASGLSSGANVLTF
TRBV30	CAWSAGTSGYNEQFF
TRBV4-1	CASKTGQGDDTEAFF
TRBV27	CASPDYQPGQGLPNFSGANVLTF
TRBV2	CASRGTSETGELFF
TRBV14	CASSQAGTGGRTEAFF
TRBV5-1	CASSLGPLQGRFIYGYTF
TRBV5-4	CASSLGGDRDTDTQYF
TRBV2	CASNGQGRNTGELFF
TRBV30	CAWSAALGGSYYEQYF
TRBV4-3	CASSLAWGGTNTGELFF
TRBV4-1	CASSLWTSYGYTF
TRBV12-5	CASGLVVGQGDYGYTF
TRBV6-5	CASSYSAGGEKLFF
TRBV5-1	CASSFREVPSYEQYF
TRBV6-6	CASSYGTPSYNEQFF
TRBV18	CASSPVEGASQFGYTF